This TCR beta chain was identified in a study of shared clonotypes between healthy human individuals. Overall study context: A couple of female and a few male donors aged 18 to 49 were enrolled. Study findings and constraints: Genetic and exposure-history diversity was limited by the small donor number.

The V gene lost 6 bases and the J gene lost 4 bases, with 10 bases spanning the gap. Germline V gives CDR1 MNHEY, CDR2 SVGAGI. CDR3 size: 13 residues. Details on this clone: Its antigen is still unknown.

Sequencing used immunoSEQ multiplex PCR; TCRdb keeps in-frame clones, though not all of them. The sample has a few hundred thousand clones; approximately 97% are singletons. This clonotype originated in a man aged 25 to 40 in good health. Sequenced input: memory CD8+ T cells sorted from blood. The subset is: CD45RO+ cells pooled with CCR7-negative TemRA cells. The chain joins TRBV6-5 to TRBJ2-1; tentatively, D is TRBD1 or TRBD2 (6 bases each). CDR3 in amino acids: CASRRDKYNEQFF. Here the CDR3 DNA reads TGTGCCAGCAGGCGGGACAAGTACAATGAGCAGTTCTTC.